The 5 T cell receptor beta chains reported below all come from one sample, sequenced in a study of human T cells and chemical hapten exposure. Via MiXCR, TCRdb re-called the RACE reads, giving one row per CDR3 protein. The table includes under 150,000 distinct CDR3 sequences, over 10% detected once. Noted time point: patch test 1, 2 weeks after DPC sensitization. The treatment was: therapeutic diphenylcyclopropenone sensitization with weekly scalp DPC. Specimen: whole blood, collected in connection with sensitization to the hapten diphenylcyclopropenone (DPC). Receptor source: a woman aged 50 to 65 with alopecia areata. Some clones in this sample may be carry-over from other donors' samples.

The V and J genes are TRBV4-1 and TRBJ1-5; 9 bases are a match to TRBD1. CDR1 and CDR2 from the germline V gene are MGHRA and YSYEKL. V lost 4 bases to trimming and J lost 7 bases; unmatched junction nucleotides: 8. The CDR3 runs to 15 residues. The CDR3 region is CASSLTDRGGQPQHF. CDR3 bases: TGCGCCAGCAGCCTAACGGACAGGGGAGGACAGCCCCAGCATTTT.

V usage is TRBV20-1 and J usage is TRBJ2-2; possibly TRBD1 for D (6 bases). V shed 2 bases and J shed 0 bases, with 19 bases lying between them. CDR3 length equals 18 residues. Germline assignment: CDR1 DFQATT and CDR2 SNEGSKA (reference sequence). The chain's CDR3 is CSARLTPKTGPNTGELFF. In DNA, the CDR3 is TGCAGTGCTAGACTAACGCCGAAGACAGGCCCGAACACCGGGGAGCTGTTTTTT.

This clonotype turned up a few times. The V and J genes are TRBV7-6 and TRBJ2-1, with unresolved D. This CDR3 comprises 13 residues. Trimming took off 1 base at V and 7 bases at J, with 8 bases between the two ends. Germline V CDR1 and CDR2: SGHVS, FNYEAQ. CDR3 sequence: CASSLVQENEQFF. The DNA of the CDR3 is TGTGCCAGCAGCTTAGTGCAGGAAAATGAGCAGTTCTTC.

This clonotype has just a few counts. The chain joins TRBV12-3 or TRBV12-4 to TRBJ2-2; D is ambiguous. V lost 6 bases, J lost 5 bases, and 13 bases lay in between. The CDR3 length is 14 residues. The DNA of the CDR3 is TGTGCCAGCAGCGAACAAGGGAAGACCGGGGAGCTGTTTTTT. Translation gives CASSEQGKTGELFF.

This clonotype showed up many times. J is TRBJ2-1 and V is TRBV28; 11 nucleotides agree with TRBD2. The CDR3 runs to 16 residues. CDR1 and CDR2 (germline): MDHEN, SYDVKM. J was trimmed by 5 bases and V by 3 bases; bases with no gene match: 6. In DNA, the CDR3 is TGTGCCAGCAGTTTTAGCGGGAGGGCTTCCCACAATGAGCAGTTCTTC. Translated: CASSFSGRASHNEQFF.